This T cell receptor (beta chain) is drawn from a study of cytomegalovirus exposure and HLA in healthy donors (dated by TCRdb to the late 2010s). Turning to the overall study: According to an earlier analysis of a few hundred of the donors, 150 million to 200 million T cells yielded roughly 100 million unique TCR beta sequences and approximately 280 Gb of sequence data. Every repertoire in the discovery cohort had been generated on one and the same sequencing platform. Among roughly 400 genotyped donors of the cohort, an average of around 250,000 unique TCR beta nucleotide sequences was sequenced per donor, of which about 20% were non-productive. Donor age, sex, ethnicity and CMV serostatus were compiled together with the repertoire data. Genome-wide SNP genotypes for about 65% of the roughly 670 donors were used in a later genetic analysis, which treated that subset as a discovery cohort. In an earlier analysis of around 540 of the donors, high-throughput TCR beta sequencing was used to judge whether each TCR beta V gene segment behaved as functional or pseudogenic. The genetic ancestry cluster associated with self-reported Caucasian donors included around 76% of the roughly 400 genotyped donors. About five DR-DQ haplotypes were handled as single units for association and clustering because linkage in the cohort was strong. The aim of the study was to test whether cataloging public T cell receptors could identify signatures of past pathogen exposure. High-throughput TCR immunosequencing, statistical association of individual TCRs with disease status, and machine learning were combined to predict cytomegalovirus infection status. An early release covering about 600 HLA-typed donors comprised 250 to 350 gigabases of sequencing data and tens of millions of unique TCR sequences. Besides the first cohort of roughly 640 subjects, a separate validation cohort made up of 120 different subjects was used. The T cell repertoires of some 670 subjects were profiled by immunosequencing and related to cytomegalovirus serostatus. To study patterns of TCR occurrence, a later analysis re-analyzed previously published TCR beta repertoires from 666 donors and added high-resolution HLA genotyping. Rather than drawing on any new phenotypic data, the later analysis identified candidate immune exposures from TCR beta sequences and the way those sequences occurred across donors. HLA typing included class I and class II loci at four-digit resolution. The number of donors typed differed by locus, with 629-630 for A, B, C, DRB1 and DQB1, about 500 for DQA1, approximately 570 for DPA1, and 450 to 480 for DPB1. General findings and caveats noted by the study authors: A few of the identified cytomegalovirus-associated TCR beta chains were confirmed in vitro to be specific for cytomegalovirus antigens. Broadly in line with IMGT annotations, most TCR beta V segments showed up in productive rearrangements about 90% or about 30% of the time in an earlier analysis of 587 of the donors. Because counts were too low, roughly 18 rarely observed V segments, including chromosome 9 orphons, were left out of the earlier analysis of a few hundred of the donors. A further reported finding was that TCR beta sequences accurately predicted the HLA-A and HLA-B alleles for most subjects in the first cohort. A group of highly shared sequence variants was considered likely to be a technical artifact of the sequencing pipeline. Linkage disequilibrium might explain the correlated functional status among segregating V segments, but an unknown experimental factor could not be ruled out. Several of the top co-occurrence clusters appeared to be linked to parvovirus B19, influenza, CMV and Epstein-Barr virus, according to a later analysis. According to a later genetic analysis, donors in an Asian-associated ancestry cluster had fewer N-insertions in productive TCRs than the approximately 610-donor mean. The presence/absence analyses assumed that sequencing depth was roughly uniform across donors, and that assumption may not be true. When HLA alleles, especially DR and DQ, strongly co-occurred, TCR associations were difficult to assign to individual alleles. The classifier was reported to diagnose cytomegalovirus status with high specificity and sensitivity in both the original cohort and the validation cohort. In a later analysis, the rate of TCR association differed among HLA loci, with DRB1 alleles having the most associated TCRs and HLA-C alleles having the fewest. It was suggested by the authors that the approach could potentially be generalized to other disease states and immunological phenotypes. CMV serostatus was the only immune exposure information available for the cohort. Most TCR sequences were seen in very few donors, while some public TCRs were found in many individuals. In a later analysis, HLA-associated TCR beta chains were found to be more clonally expanded and to have lower generation probabilities than equally common non-associated chains. V-gene and J-gene trimming of TCR beta chains was associated with a missense DCLRE1C variant in a later genetic analysis, and the association was replicated in an independent cohort. In this cohort, only TCR beta chains were sequenced, and detectable features were limited by the absence of alpha or paired-chain data. In a later analysis, most CMV-associated TCR beta chains were found to appear HLA-restricted, with HLA associations seemingly driven largely by CMV exposure. HLA typing was unavailable for some donors at each locus, so association tests used only the typed subset. Some IMGT-functional V segments, including TRBV6-2 and TRBV6-3, could not be told apart with the 87-base-pair reads, so those segments were excluded. The study gave a list of over 150 TCR beta chains associated with cytomegalovirus. In a later analysis, 15,000 to 20,000 TCR beta sequences were associated with specific HLA alleles at a false discovery rate of 0.05.

Library preparation was by the immunoSEQ multiplex PCR assay. For the multiplex PCR, a mixture combining 60 forward primers for TCR Vbeta segments and 13 reverse primers for TCR Jbeta segments was used. The CDR3 region of rearranged TCR beta genes was amplified from genomic DNA with a multiplex PCR assay. On the Illumina HiSeq System, the amplified TCR beta libraries were sequenced as 87-base-pair reads. In the paper's pipeline: In a later analysis, some 80 million unique TCR beta chains were counted across the roughly 700 repertoires, and around 10 million of these chains were shared by at least two donors. A nearest-neighbor algorithm error-corrected the raw reads and collapsed the reads into unique sequences, merging closely related sequences to remove PCR and sequencing errors. CDR3 sequences were aligned to IMGT reference sequences to assign V, D and J gene segments. For a sequence to be retained, a match of at least six nucleotides to both a V gene segment and a J gene segment was required. Rearrangements were called productive when the CDR3 lacked stop codons and stayed in frame with V and J; all others were non-productive. CDR3 was defined by IMGT convention, running from the second conserved V-encoded cysteine to the conserved J-encoded phenylalanine. Sequences without an unambiguous match to a single V gene segment were excluded from the earlier analysis of a few hundred of the donors. An earlier analysis of about 600 of the donors called V segments functional above 56.7% productive rearrangements and segregating when the between-donor standard deviation exceeded 5%. A statistical classification framework was built for diagnosing cytomegalovirus status from the catalog of TCR beta chain sequences. A later analysis assigned V and J genes by comparing TCR nucleotide sequences with IMGT/GENE-DB human TR gene sequences. Using the TCRdist pipeline, a later analysis assigned CDR3 sequences along with most-parsimonious VDJ recombination scenarios. In a later analysis, each TCR beta chain was defined by its CDR3 amino acid sequence together with its V-gene family, and reads lacking a unique V-gene family were excluded. As a way to deal with suspected cross-contamination and a sequencing artifact, a later analysis dropped 500 to 700 nucleotide sequences that were highly shared and had low generation probability. For each public chain, a later analysis derived a clonal expansion index from normalized ranks of inferred template counts within each repertoire. Generation probabilities in a later analysis came from a VDJ recombination model fitted to out-of-frame rearrangements, and those results were checked against IGoR. A later analysis scored TCR-TCR, TCR-HLA and TCR-CMV co-occurrence with hypergeometric tests, applying a repertoire-size bias correction to TCR pairs. A later analysis estimated false discovery rates by permuting HLA or CMV assignments 20 times. In a later analysis, co-occurring TCRs were grouped using DBSCAN, with TCRdist sequence similarity added in when clustering inside HLA-allele-positive subsets. Repertoires with fewer than 30,000 or more than 120,000 public chains, plus five repertoires with anomalous nucleotide sharing, were excluded from co-occurrence clustering. In TCRdb, the immuneACCESS table is reduced to in-frame sequences with V and J assigned. These tables do not hold every clone; where another copy was compared, an unresolved V gene accounts for under half, and the others remain unexplained. V, J and clone size reflect that table, while D and trimming were determined from the DNA. This sample comprises 85,000 to 120,000 clones, around 70% of them detected only once. The ten largest clones add up to less than 0.95% of the sample.

About this clone itself: Its antigen is currently not known. Base qualities are missing; no much larger clone stands one base away.

V is cut by 6 bases and J by 0 bases, and the space between the germline ends is 13 bases. The CDR3 contains 15 residues, cysteine and phenylalanine counted. Only CDR3 DNA remains: 45 bases, in frame from the first base. CDR1 and CDR2 are drawn from the germline V gene: SGHTS, YDEGEE. The cohort was made up of approximately 670 healthy bone marrow donors. At the time of sampling, every cohort member was nominally healthy, though immune exposures that went unrecorded were likely present. The donor was CMV seronegative and was included in the group of over 300 seronegative cohort members. A peripheral blood sample was collected from each donor, and TCR beta sequencing was performed on peripheral blood mononuclear cells. The Qiagen DNeasy Blood Extraction Kit was used to extract genomic DNA from the blood cell samples.

In this chain, TRBV5-8 is recombined with TRBJ1-3, and perhaps TRBD1 as D gene, on 6 matching bases. This clonotype was obtained from a boy younger than 18 in good health and CMV-seronegative. Material: PBMCs. Here the CDR3 is given as CASTPGQSSGNTIYF. The DNA sequence reads TGTGCCAGCACGCCGGGACAAAGCTCTGGAAACACCATATATTTT.